The entry below gives a single TCR beta chain sequence along with its context. Its antigen remains unknown. This PCR relied on a set of 60 Vbeta primers and 13 Jbeta primers. TCRdb's copy holds only in-frame clones and misses some; the assay was immunoSEQ multiplex PCR. Of about 96,000 clones listed, approximately 75% are singletons. V lost 4 bases to trimming and J lost 7 bases, with 18 bases between them. From germline, CDR1 is SGHKS and CDR2 YYEKEE (reference sequence). The CDR3 is 15 residues long. Healthy individuals who donated bone marrow served as the donors. This sample stems from a study of cytomegalovirus exposure and HLA in healthy donors. Regarding the study as a whole: Based on reports, TCR beta sequences accurately predicted HLA-A and HLA-B alleles for most subjects.

This rearrangement joins TRBV5-5 to TRBJ1-5, with TRBD1 as a possible D gene (5 bases). The receptor's source is a woman aged 70-85 years in good health and CMV-seropositive. The sequenced sample consisted of PBMCs. CDR3 protein: CASSPSPRAGQPQHF. The CDR3 region has the DNA TGTGCCAGCAGCCCGTCTCCCAGGGCGGGGCAGCCCCAGCATTTT. Full variable domain (missing parts from reference TRBV5-5 and TRBJ1-5): DAGVTQSPTHLIKTRGQQVTLRCSPISGHKSVSWYQQVLGQGPQFIFQYYEKEERGRGNFPDRFSARQFPNYSSELNVNALLLGDSALYLCASSPSPRAGQPQHFGDGTRLSIL.